These 19 T cell receptor beta chains were all obtained from the same sample, sequenced in a study of cytomegalovirus exposure and HLA in healthy donors. Clones were sequenced by immunoSEQ multiplex PCR, and TCRdb holds only the in-frame ones, with some missing. Of about 140,000 clones in the sample, 88% are singletons; the top ten hold around 8%. The specimen was PBMCs. The source is a woman between 18 and 29 years old in good health and CMV-seropositive.

CDR3 DNA: TGTGCCAGCAGCGGGATACGTCGAGGCACAGATACGCAGTATTTT. Translation: CASSGIRRGTDTQYF. V is TRBV6-5 and J is TRBJ2-3; D is perhaps TRBD2 (5 bases). The CDR3 is made up of 15 amino acids. The ends were cut back, 6 bases at V and 1 base at J, with 14 bases in the middle. Germline lookup yields CDR1 MNHEY and CDR2 SVGAGI.

The chain recombines TRBV6-5 with TRBJ2-7; no reliable D call. Germline CDR1 and CDR2: MNHEY and SVGAGI. Trimming removed 6 bases from V and 2 bases from J, with 8 bases in between. CDR3 size: 12 residues. The CDR3 DNA is TGTGCCAGCAGCCGAGGCGCCTACGAGCAGTACTTC. The encoded protein is CASSRGAYEQYF.

The chain couples TRBV27 to TRBJ2-2, with D perhaps matching TRBD1 (5 bases). Trimming took off 0 bases at V and 3 bases at J, with 11 bases between the two ends. Germline CDR1 reads MNHEY; CDR2 reads SMNVEV (reference sequence). This CDR3 region has 16 residues. CDR3 protein: CASSLSGWGDTGELFF. CDR3 nucleotides: TGTGCCAGCAGTTTATCAGGGTGGGGCGACACCGGGGAGCTGTTTTTT.

This chain connects TRBV11-1 to TRBJ2-1, with D perhaps TRBD2 (5 bases). Trimming left V 1 base short and J 2 bases short, with 9 bases between. This CDR3 contains 15 residues. Germline V gene sequence: CDR1 SGHAT, CDR2 FQDESV (reference sequence). The CDR3 reads CASSLVSSPYNEQFF. The CDR3, as DNA: TGTGCCAGCAGCTTAGTATCTAGCCCCTACAATGAGCAGTTCTTC.

This chain links TRBV7-3 with TRBJ2-1; 9 bases match TRBD2. Losses at the gene ends were 4 bases for V and 7 bases for J; bases not matched to a gene: 5. This CDR3 is built from 14 residues. Per the germline V gene, CDR1 is SGHTA and CDR2 is FQGTGA. The CDR3 DNA sequence: TGTGCCAGCAGCTACAGCGGGGGGCGGAATGAGCAGTTCTTC. Translation gives CASSYSGGRNEQFF.

The chain couples TRBV4-1 to TRBJ2-7, with TRBD1 matching over 9 bases. J was trimmed by 5 bases and V by 4 bases; bases with no gene match: 3. Germline V gene data show CDR1 as MGHRA and CDR2 as YSYEKL. This CDR3 region has 13 residues. The DNA for the CDR3 is TGCGCCAGCAGCCGACAGGGGGGAAACGAGCAGTACTTC. Protein sequence: CASSRQGGNEQYF.

V and J are TRBV4-1 and TRBJ2-3; 7 bases match TRBD2. V lost 4 bases to trimming and J lost 0 bases; unmatched junction nucleotides: 7. The CDR3 is 16 residues long. Germline CDR1 MGHRA, CDR2 YSYEKL. CDR3 in amino acids: CASSRASGPSTDTQYF. CDR3 bases: TGCGCCAGCAGCCGAGCTAGCGGACCCAGCACAGATACGCAGTATTTT.

This clone has a single count. In DNA, the CDR3 is TGCAGCGTTGAAGATCTTCTGGGCAGGGGGAATGTCTATGGCTACACCTTC. It codes for CSVEDLLGRGNVYGYTF. The chain combines TRBV29-1 with TRBJ1-2; 7 nucleotides align to TRBD1. The junction had 14 bases not matched to a gene; V was cut back by 0 bases and J by 4 bases. CDR1 SQVTM and CDR2 ANQGSEA come from the germline V gene. This CDR3 spans 17 amino acids.

With respect to this clone: A read error may account for a junction end that differs from germline. The chain links TRBV7-9 to TRBJ1-2, with 9 bases aligning to TRBD1. The germline V gene encodes CDR1 SEHNR and CDR2 FQNEAQ (reference sequence). This CDR3 spans 11 amino acids. The CDR3 nucleotides read TGTGCCACCAACCCCGGGACAGGGCTAAACTTC. Its protein product is CATNPGTGLNF.

This clone was seen more than once but under ten times. The J gene is TRBJ1-2, the V gene TRBV9, with D possibly matching TRBD1 (5 bases). Germline V CDR1 and CDR2: SGDLS, YYNGEE. The CDR3 sequence is 14 residues long. V dropped 0 bases and J dropped 4 bases, with 10 bases sitting between them. CDR3 in amino acids: CASSVGQGAYGYTF. The CDR3 DNA reads as TGTGCCAGCAGCGTAGGTCAAGGGGCCTATGGCTACACCTTC.

The CDR3 sequence is CASSLDGLAVLGDSYEQYF. CDR3 coding DNA: TGTGCCAGCAGCCTAGACGGACTAGCGGTCCTGGGGGACTCCTACGAGCAGTACTTC. The rearrangement links TRBV7-2 to TRBJ2-7; TRBD2 matches 10 bases. J lost 0 bases, V lost 5 bases, and 16 bases had no gene match. Germline V lookup: CDR1 SGHTA, CDR2 FQGNSA. The CDR3 extends over 19 amino acids.

This chain uses TRBV6-5 with TRBJ1-1; tentative D call: TRBD1 (6 bases). CDR3 size: 14 residues. Germline V gene lookup returns CDR1 MNHEY and CDR2 SVGAGI. V was clipped by 0 bases and J by 4 bases, with 9 bases between them. This CDR3 is CASSYSQGSTEAFF. CDR3 sequence (DNA): TGTGCCAGCAGTTACTCGCAGGGGAGCACTGAAGCTTTCTTT.

The J gene is TRBJ1-5, the V gene TRBV19; 8 nucleotides align to TRBD1. Trimming at V came to 8 bases and at J to 4 bases, leaving 7 bases not matched to a gene. Germline V gives CDR1 LNHDA, CDR2 SQIVND (reference sequence). The length of the CDR3 is 14 residues. The DNA for the CDR3 is TGTGCCAGTCTGGACAGGGCTACTAATCAGCCCCAGCATTTT. Protein sequence: CASLDRATNQPQHF.

V usage is TRBV7-2 and J usage is TRBJ2-5; the match to TRBD1 covers 7 bases. The CDR3 totals 15 residues. Germline values: CDR1 SGHTA, CDR2 FQGNSA. The junction had 10 bases not matched to a gene; V was cut back by 3 bases and J by 6 bases. The CDR3 sequence is CASSFYRGSGQTQYF. DNA for the CDR3: TGTGCCAGCAGCTTTTACAGGGGAAGCGGCCAGACCCAGTACTTC.

The rearrangement uses TRBV30 and TRBJ1-3, with D hard to call. CDR3 size: 14 residues. Germline CDR1 GTSNPN, CDR2 SVGIG (reference sequence). Trimming stripped 2 bases from V and 4 bases from J, with 12 bases between. CDR3 amino acids: CAWSMELGGNTIYF. CDR3 bases: TGTGCCTGGAGTATGGAGCTAGGAGGAAACACCATATATTTT.

The CDR3: CASSMALGPTQPQHF. For the CDR3, the DNA is TGTGCCAGTAGTATGGCCCTGGGCCCCACTCAGCCCCAGCATTTT. This chain joins TRBV19 and TRBJ1-5; D is undetermined. This CDR3 has 15 amino acids. Trimming cost V 3 bases and J 6 bases, with 15 bases left between them. Per the germline V gene, CDR1 is LNHDA and CDR2 is SQIVND (reference sequence).

The genes are TRBV5-5 and TRBJ1-6, with a tentative D call TRBD1 (6 bases). V was cut by 2 bases and J by 5 bases, with 11 bases left in between. Germline lookup yields CDR1 SGHKS and CDR2 YYEKEE (reference sequence). The CDR3 loop spans 15 amino acids. The DNA for the CDR3 is TGTGCCAGCAGCTTACAGGGATCGGATAATTCACCCCTCCACTTT. Translating gives CASSLQGSDNSPLHF.

The rearrangement uses TRBV19 and TRBJ1-1; 10 nucleotides align to TRBD1. With V trimmed by 2 bases and J by 3 bases, 3 bases remained unmatched. This CDR3 has 15 amino acids. The germline CDR1 and CDR2 sequences are LNHDA and SQIVND (reference sequence). CDR3 coding DNA: TGTGCCAGTAGTATACAGGGGACAGGGGACACTGAAGCTTTCTTT. Translated, it gives CASSIQGTGDTEAFF.

J is TRBJ1-1 and V is TRBV30; D is unclear. The V and J ends lost 2 bases and 10 bases respectively, with 14 bases between them. CDR3 length: 12 residues. Germline CDR1 GTSNPN, CDR2 SVGIG (reference sequence). The CDR3, as DNA: TGTGCCTGGAGTTATCGGGGTCGCGGAGCTTTCTTT. Translation: CAWSYRGRGAFF. Supplemented by reference TRBV30 and TRBJ1-1, the full variable domain reads SQTIHQWPATLVQPVGSPLSLECTVEGTSNPNLYWYRQAAGRGLQLLFYSVGIGQISSEVPQNLSASRPQDRQFILSSKKLLLSDSGFYLCAWSYRGRGAFFGQGTRLTVV.